These 18 T cell receptor beta chains originate from one sample sequenced in a study of OX40 agonist ivuxolimab in advanced cancers. Produced via immunoSEQ multiplex PCR; TCRdb's table is partial and in-frame only. The data contain 60,000 to 70,000 clones, more than 70% of them singletons. The sample in question was CD4+ or CD8+ T cells sorted from blood, obtained in a trial of the OX40 agonist ivuxolimab. Source of these receptors: an adult with an advanced solid tumor such as melanoma, head and neck, liver or kidney cancer.

The chain has TRBV6-9 and TRBJ2-1; TRBD1 is a possible D gene (6 bases). The V and J ends lost 4 bases and 0 bases respectively, with 16 bases between them. The CDR3 totals 17 residues. Germline CDR1 MNHGY, CDR2 SVAAGI. The CDR3 spells CASSCWTVNSSYNEQFF. CDR3 bases: TGTGCCAGCAGTTGCTGGACAGTTAATAGCTCCTACAATGAGCAGTTCTTC.

CDR3 DNA sequence: TGTGCCAGCAGCTTAGTGCAGGGTCGCAATGAGCAGTTCTTC. This gives the protein CASSLVQGRNEQFF. This sequence joins TRBV7-9 and TRBJ2-1; D may be TRBD1 (5 bases). The CDR3 length is 14 residues. Deletions cut 1 base from V and 6 bases from J, with 10 bases between. Germline lookup yields CDR1 SEHNR and CDR2 FQNEAQ (reference sequence).

The V and J genes are TRBV4-2 and TRBJ2-3, with TRBD2 matching over 11 bases. Trimming removed 1 base from V and 2 bases from J; junction bases left unmatched: 5. The germline V gene has CDR1 LGHNA and CDR2 YNFKEQ. The CDR3 sequence is 17 residues long. The CDR3 spells CASSQVGLAGYTDTQYF. The CDR3, as DNA: TGTGCCAGCAGCCAAGTAGGACTAGCGGGTTACACAGATACGCAGTATTTT.

J is TRBJ2-1 and V is TRBV5-1, with a tentative D call TRBD1 (5 bases). Germline CDR1 SGHRS, CDR2 YFSETQ. CDR3 length: 13 residues. Between the trimmed V and J ends, which lost 2 bases and 5 bases, there was a span of 8 bases. In DNA form, the CDR3 reads TGCGCCAGCAGCTTTTCAGGGAACAATGAGCAGTTCTTC. As protein: CASSFSGNNEQFF.

This chain links TRBV11-2 with TRBJ2-2, with 8 positions matching TRBD1. Per germline, CDR1 SGHAT and CDR2 FQNNGV. This CDR3 region has 15 residues. V lost 5 bases and J lost 7; bases outside the gene matches: 9. CDR3 residues: CASSLPTGAVGELFF. CDR3 DNA sequence: TGTGCCAGCAGCCTGCCGACAGGGGCGGTCGGGGAGCTGTTTTTT.

The gene calls are TRBV6-5 and TRBJ2-3; 7 positions match TRBD1. V was pared by 7 bases and J by 3 bases, with 4 bases of the junction left unmatched. The germline CDR1 and CDR2 sequences are MNHEY and SVGAGI. CDR3 size: 13 residues. CDR3 amino acids: CASTETGTDTQYF. CDR3 nucleotides: TGTGCCAGCACCGAGACAGGGACAGATACGCAGTATTTT.

This chain connects TRBV5-1 to TRBJ2-5; 11 bases are shared with TRBD2. The DNA matches TRBJ2-7 better at its end, which makes the J call doubtful. CDR1 and CDR2 (germline): SGHRS, YFSETQ. This CDR3 region has 16 residues. CDR3 sequence (DNA): TGCGCCAGCAGCGGGGGACTAGCGGCGAGCCGCTACGAGCAGTACTTC. Its protein is CASSGGLAASRYEQYF.

V is TRBV2 and J is TRBJ2-7, with TRBD1 as a possible D gene (5 bases). The V gene's germline CDR1 is SNHLY and CDR2 FYNNEI. This CDR3 has 15 residues. Between the trimmed V and J ends, which lost 5 bases and 0 bases, there was a span of 14 bases. This CDR3 is CASSLGAASSYEQYF. Written as DNA, the CDR3 is TGTGCCAGCAGTCTAGGGGCGGCGAGCTCCTACGAGCAGTACTTC.

V usage is TRBV7-9 and J usage is TRBJ1-1, with D hard to call. This CDR3 is built from 14 residues. Looked up from germline, CDR1 is SEHNR and CDR2 is FQNEAQ (reference sequence). V lost 5 bases to trimming and J lost 7 bases, with 17 bases between them. For the CDR3, the DNA is TGTGCCAGCAGCCCGCGTGGAGGTTTCGATGAAGCTTTCTTT. Amino acids: CASSPRGGFDEAFF.

V usage is TRBV29-1 and J usage is TRBJ2-7; 8 bases are a match to TRBD2. Germline lookup yields CDR1 SQVTM and CDR2 ANQGSEA. The J segment lost 3 bases and the V segment lost 1 base, leaving 8 bases of the junction unmatched. The CDR3 totals 15 residues. The CDR3 DNA is TGCAGCGTTGAAGGTCGGGGACTAGGGGTCTACGAGCAGTACTTC. It yields the protein CSVEGRGLGVYEQYF.

The V call is TRBV5-1, the J call TRBJ2-7, with 7 bases matching TRBD1. The germline V gene encodes CDR1 SGHRS and CDR2 YFSETQ. The trim removed 4 bases at V and 4 bases at J, leaving 8 bases unmatched. The CDR3 extends over 14 amino acids. The CDR3 loop is CASSGIGTDYEQYF. The CDR3 DNA is TGCGCCAGCAGCGGGATTGGGACAGATTACGAGCAGTACTTC.

The chain has TRBV6-1 and TRBJ1-1; maybe TRBD1 (5 bases). The V gene's germline CDR1 is MNHNS and CDR2 SASEGT. The CDR3 extends over 12 amino acids. Trimming cost V 2 bases and J 6 bases, with 7 bases left between them. The CDR3 protein is CASSERGSEAFF. DNA for the CDR3: TGTGCCAGCAGTGAAAGGGGATCTGAAGCTTTCTTT.

CDR3 residues: CASSLGLGSSNQPQHF. CDR3 coding DNA: TGTGCCAGCAGCTTGGGGTTGGGATCTAGCAATCAGCCCCAGCATTTT. The gene calls are TRBV5-5 and TRBJ1-5, with unresolved D. This CDR3 spans 16 amino acids. Germline lookup yields CDR1 SGHKS and CDR2 YYEKEE (reference sequence). Trimming stripped 0 bases from V and 0 bases from J, with 10 bases between. The full variable domain, rest sourced from reference TRBV5-5 and TRBJ1-5, is DAGVTQSPTHLIKTRGQQVTLRCSPISGHKSVSWYQQVLGQGPQFIFQYYEKEERGRGNFPDRFSARQFPNYSSELNVNALLLGDSALYLCASSLGLGSSNQPQHFGDGTRLSIL.

The rearrangement links TRBV6-5 to TRBJ1-4; D call uncertain. The V gene lost 11 bases and the J gene lost 3 bases, with 13 bases spanning the gap. Germline lookup yields CDR1 MNHEY and CDR2 SVGAGI. The CDR3 is 13 residues long. CDR3 in DNA: TGTGCCTGTGACTGGCGAGCTAATGAAAAACTGTTTTTT. Residues: CACDWRANEKLFF.

The chain joins TRBV19 to TRBJ2-4, with 10 bases fitting TRBD2. The V segment lost 4 bases and the J segment 0 bases; nucleotides outside the gene matches: 0. CDR1 is LNHDA and CDR2 is SQIVND in the germline V gene (reference sequence). The CDR3 extends over 15 amino acids. The DNA for the CDR3 is TGTGCCAGTAGTACTAGCGGGAGAGCCAAAAACATTCAGTACTTC. Residues: CASSTSGRAKNIQYF.

This clone was picked up a small number of times. The J gene is TRBJ1-5, the V gene TRBV28, with TRBD1 identical over 10 bases. This CDR3 is built from 15 residues. Germline lookup yields CDR1 MDHEN and CDR2 SYDVKM. V lost 6 bases, J lost 2 bases, and 4 bases stayed unmatched. The CDR3: CASSPGTGGNQPQHF. The CDR3 DNA reads TGTGCCAGCAGCCCCGGGACAGGGGGCAATCAGCCCCAGCATTTT.

This sequence joins TRBV28 and TRBJ1-1; 10 bases agree with TRBD1. CDR3 length: 14 amino acids. Unmatched junction bases numbered 6, after V lost 6 bases and J lost 5 bases. Germline-derived CDR1 and CDR2 are MDHEN and SYDVKM. CDR3 in amino acids: CASRAWTGGTEAFF. As DNA, the CDR3 is TGTGCCAGCAGAGCGTGGACAGGGGGGACTGAAGCTTTCTTT. The full variable domain, with the rest looked up from reference TRBV28 and TRBJ1-1, is DVKVTQSSRYLVKRTGEKVFLECVQDMDHENMFWYRQDPGLGLRLIYFSYDVKMKEKGDIPEGYSVSREKKERFSLILESASTNQTSMYLCASRAWTGGTEAFFGQGTRLTVV.

The genes are TRBV6-1 and TRBJ2-5; D not resolved. This CDR3 contains 11 residues. The V and J ends lost 5 bases and 2 bases respectively, with 3 bases between them. The germline CDR1 and CDR2 sequences are MNHNS and SASEGT. CDR3 DNA sequence: TGTGCCAGCAGTAAACAAGAGACCCAGTACTTC. Its protein is CASSKQETQYF.